These 8 T cell receptor beta chains were all obtained from the same sample, sequenced in a study of glioma-infiltrating T cells after dendritic cell vaccination. Here immunoSEQ multiplex PCR was the method, and the copy in TCRdb shows in-frame clones only, minus some. The top ten clones hold about an eighth of a sample with roughly 100,000 clones, around 81% of them seen once. The source material was blood, sampled before dendritic cell vaccination. These receptors were collected from a human donor with glioblastoma.

This clone has a handful of counts. This specimen includes other DNA sequences encoding the same CDR3. This chain uses TRBV6-1 with TRBJ2-7, with D tentatively TRBD1 (6 bases). The CDR3 is made up of 14 amino acids. The V end lost 3 bases, the J end lost 0 bases, and 9 bases lay between the germline ends. Germline CDR1 MNHNS, CDR2 SASEGT. The CDR3 DNA reads TGTGCCAGCAGTGAGCAGGGGAGCTCCTACGAGCAGTACTTC. It is translated as CASSEQGSSYEQYF.

This clone turned up a few times. The V call is TRBV4-3, the J call TRBJ1-2; 9 nucleotides line up with TRBD1. In germline, CDR1 is LGHNA, CDR2 YSLEER. This CDR3 comprises 14 residues. V was pared by 1 base and J by 7 bases, with 4 bases of the junction left unmatched. This CDR3 reads CASSQVGTGFGYTF. The CDR3 DNA reads TGCGCCAGCAGCCAAGTCGGGACAGGGTTTGGCTACACCTTC.

The CDR3 loop reads CASSPPRGLSTDTQYF. The CDR3 nucleotides are TGTGCCAGCTCACCCCCCAGGGGGCTGAGCACAGATACGCAGTATTTT. This rearrangement joins TRBV18 to TRBJ2-3; 8 bases agree with TRBD1. CDR1 is KGHSH and CDR2 is LQKENI in the germline V gene. V gave up 3 bases and J gave up 0 bases; unmatched junction bases: 5. The CDR3 covers 16 residues. The variable domain in full, completed from reference TRBV18 and TRBJ2-3, reads NAGVMQNPRHLVRRRGQEARLRCSPMKGHSHVYWYRQLPEEGLKFMVYLQKENIIDESGMPKERFSAEFPKEGPSILRIQQVVRGDSAAYFCASSPPRGLSTDTQYFGPGTRLTVL.

This chain uses TRBV18 with TRBJ2-2; 9 nucleotides align to TRBD2. The length of the CDR3 is 14 residues. With 7 bases clipped from V and 5 bases from J, the junction kept 5 bases outside the gene matches. Germline V CDR1 and CDR2: KGHSH, LQKENI. The CDR3 coding sequence is TGTGCCAGCTGTCCAAGCGGGGGGACCGGGGAGCTGTTTTTT. Encoded protein: CASCPSGGTGELFF. Full variable domain (rest looked up from reference TRBV18 and TRBJ2-2): NAGVMQNPRHLVRRRGQEARLRCSPMKGHSHVYWYRQLPEEGLKFMVYLQKENIIDESGMPKERFSAEFPKEGPSILRIQQVVRGDSAAYFCASCPSGGTGELFFGEGSRLTVL.

This chain connects TRBV2 to TRBJ1-2; D is ambiguous. Germline V gene lookup returns CDR1 SNHLY and CDR2 FYNNEI. V was clipped by 6 bases and J by 4 bases, with 6 bases between them. This CDR3 has 11 residues. CDR3 residues: CASRTGYGYTF. The CDR3 DNA follows: TGTGCCAGCAGGACGGGCTATGGCTACACCTTC.

The chain uses TRBV5-1 and TRBJ1-4; a possible D gene is TRBD1 (6 bases). The V end was cut by 1 base, the J end by 0 bases, with 10 bases between. This CDR3 region has 16 residues. Germline values: CDR1 SGHRS, CDR2 YFSETQ. The CDR3 region is CASSLWDTATNEKLFF. Written as DNA, the CDR3 is TGCGCCAGCAGCTTGTGGGACACAGCAACTAATGAAAAACTGTTTTTT.

In this sample, this clone turned up a few times. This chain connects TRBV7-9 to TRBJ2-1, with 13 nucleotides matching TRBD2. The CDR3 length is 17 residues. Looked up from germline, CDR1 is SEHNR and CDR2 is FQNEAQ (reference sequence). The V gene end was trimmed by 5 bases and the J gene end by 7 bases; junction bases not matched to a gene: 11. CDR3 sequence: CASSPRGGLAGKNEQFF. CDR3 in DNA: TGTGCCAGCAGCCCACGGGGGGGACTAGCGGGGAAAAATGAGCAGTTCTTC.

The rearrangement uses TRBV4-1 and TRBJ1-2, with 7 bases identical to TRBD1. J was trimmed by 1 base and V by 3 bases; bases with no gene match: 11. CDR1 is MGHRA and CDR2 is YSYEKL in the germline V gene. CDR3 length equals 17 residues. The CDR3 region has the DNA TGCGCCAGCAGCCATGGGCGCCTTGACAGGGTTAACTATGGCTACACCTTC. It is translated as CASSHGRLDRVNYGYTF.